These T cell receptor beta chains were read from a single sample in a study of T-cell memory formation after mild COVID-19. TCRdb fed the 5' RACE reads into MiXCR, producing one record per CDR3 protein. The sample lists 300,000 to 400,000 distinct CDR3 sequences, over 20% seen once, with approximately 13% in the top ten. The sample consisted of PBMCs or a T cell subset sorted from them (not recorded which). The receptor source for this set is an adult woman who had mild COVID-19 (a few samples of this study predate the infection). Cell type and time point are not known. The CDR3 runs from the conserved cysteine through the conserved F or W. D genes are given only for firm matches. Rows may omit the clone size; those that give it use once, few, many or a size class.

>NA|TRBD2|TRBV19|TRBJ2-2
TGTGCCAGTAGTACCCACGGACTAGCGGAGGCCACGACCGGGGAGCTGTTTTTT
CASSTHGLAEATTGELFF
>few|NA|TRBV3-1|TRBJ1-1
TGTGCCAGCAGCCGACAGCTACGAAACACTGAAGCTTTCTTT
CASSRQLRNTEAFF
>few|NA|TRBV5-6|TRBJ2-5
TGTGCCAGCAGCCCTGGGACGCGGTTAGGGACCCAGTACTTC
CASSPGTRLGTQYF
>few|NA|TRBV6-1|TRBJ2-7
TGTGCCAGCAGTGAGTCAAGTAGCGGCATCAACTACGAGCAGTACTTC
CASSESSSGINYEQYF
>few|TRBD2|TRBV9|TRBJ2-3
TGTGCCAGCAGCGCGGGGGGGGGCCCAGATACGCAGTATTTT
CASSAGGGPDTQYF
>few|NA|TRBV6-5|TRBJ1-6
TGTGCCAGCAGTAAAATACGCCGGACACCTAATTCACCCCTCCACTTT
CASSKIRRTPNSPLHF
>NA|NA|TRBV2|TRBJ2-1
TGTGCCAGCAGTGAAGCGTTGCCACTGAACAATGAGCAGTTCTTC
CASSEALPLNNEQFF
>NA|NA|TRBV20-1|TRBJ1-5
TGCAGTGCTACATCGGGCCCCAATCAGCCCCAGCATTTT
CSATSGPNQPQHF
>few|TRBD1|TRBV12-3/TRBV12-4|TRBJ1-3
TGTGCCAGCAGCAGAACAGGGGTTCGGGGCACCATATATTTT
CASSRTGVRGTIYF
>NA|NA|TRBV7-2|TRBJ1-6
TGTGCCAGCAGCTTGAGGAATTATAATTCACCCCTCCACTTT
CASSLRNYNSPLHF
>NA|NA|TRBV5-1|TRBJ2-5
TGCGCCAGCAGCTTTGATGCCCCACAAGAGACCCAGTACTTC
CASSFDAPQETQYF
>NA|TRBD2|TRBV6-2/TRBV6-3|TRBJ2-2
TGTGCCAGCAGGCGACTAGCGGGAGTAGTCCCCGGGGAGCTGTTTTTT
CASRRLAGVVPGELFF
>few|NA|TRBV4-1|TRBJ1-1
TGCGCCAGCAGCCAAGATGTGTTGGGTAGCACTGAAGCTTTCTTT
CASSQDVLGSTEAFF
>NA|NA|TRBV5-1|TRBJ1-1
TGCGCCAGCAGCCTGGGGGGCGCAGGGGAAAAAGCTTTCTTT
CASSLGGAGEKAFF
>few|TRBD2|TRBV20-1|TRBJ2-7
TGCAGTGCTACCGGGACTAGCGGGTACTCCTACGAGCAGTACTTC
CSATGTSGYSYEQYF